The 21 T cell receptor beta chains below were found in one sample sequenced in a study of shared clonotypes between healthy human individuals. TCRdb's copy holds only in-frame clones and misses some; the assay was immunoSEQ multiplex PCR. The sample holds millions of clones, around 90% seen once. Sequences were obtained from naive CD4+ T cells sorted from blood. The subset denotes: CD45RA+ positively selected. These receptors all stem from a man in his late teens or twenties in good health.

This clone was observed a handful of times. The chain carries TRBV7-3 and TRBJ1-5; D is undetermined. The germline gives CDR1 SGHTA, CDR2 FQGTGA. Trimming left V 0 bases short and J 5 bases short, with 5 bases between. The CDR3 runs 13 residues. CDR3 nucleotides: TGTGCCAGCAGCTTAACCAGAGATCAGCCCCAGCATTTT. Encoded protein: CASSLTRDQPQHF.

The chain carries TRBV6-5 and TRBJ1-1; possible D gene TRBD1, 5 bases. Trimming cost V 6 bases and J 5 bases, with 13 bases left between them. This CDR3 comprises 13 residues. Germline V gives CDR1 MNHEY, CDR2 SVGAGI. In DNA, the CDR3 is TGTGCCAGCAGAAGAACAGGTGCAACTGAAGCTTTCTTT. Translating gives CASRRTGATEAFF.

V is TRBV7-2 and J is TRBJ2-7, with TRBD2 matching over 9 bases. The germline gives CDR1 SGHTA, CDR2 FQGNSA. The CDR3 is 15 amino acids. J lost 3 bases, V lost 5 bases, and 8 bases had no gene match. CDR3 sequence: CASSPGAGGLYEQYF. In nucleotides, the CDR3 is TGTGCCAGCAGCCCGGGAGCGGGAGGACTCTACGAGCAGTACTTC.

The chain combines TRBV6-6 with TRBJ2-7; 7 nucleotides align to TRBD2. CDR1 is MNHNY and CDR2 is SVGAGI in the germline V gene (reference sequence). Losses at the gene ends were 6 bases for V and 3 bases for J; bases not matched to a gene: 5. CDR3 length: 13 residues. CDR3 residues: CASSPRGDYEQYF. The DNA for the CDR3 is TGTGCCAGCAGCCCCCGGGGGGACTACGAGCAGTACTTC.

The gene calls are TRBV5-1 and TRBJ1-3, with 7 bases lining up with TRBD1. J was trimmed by 0 bases and V by 5 bases; bases with no gene match: 5. CDR3 length: 15 amino acids. Germline lookup yields CDR1 SGHRS and CDR2 YFSETQ. CDR3 DNA sequence: TGCGCCAGCAGACAGGGGCCTGGCTCTGGAAACACCATATATTTT. It specifies CASRQGPGSGNTIYF.

The rearrangement uses TRBV5-1 and TRBJ2-2; no reliable D call. V shed 5 bases and J shed 0 bases, with 17 bases lying between them. The germline CDR1 and CDR2 sequences are SGHRS and YFSETQ. The CDR3 is 17 residues long. The chain's CDR3 is CASSPGRWKTNTGELFF. CDR3 sequence (DNA): TGCGCCAGCAGTCCTGGCAGGTGGAAAACGAACACCGGGGAGCTGTTTTTT.

This chain connects TRBV29-1 to TRBJ1-2; TRBD1 aligns across 7 bases. Per germline, CDR1 SQVTM and CDR2 ANQGSEA. The junction had 6 bases not matched to a gene; V was cut back by 5 bases and J by 0 bases. This CDR3 region has 14 residues. CDR3 coding DNA: TGCAGCGTTTCTACAGGGGCCTCTAACTATGGCTACACCTTC. It yields the protein CSVSTGASNYGYTF.

V is TRBV6-5 and J is TRBJ2-2; maybe TRBD2 (6 bases). V lost 4 bases, J lost 3 bases, and 9 bases lay in between. This CDR3 is 14 amino acids long. Germline V gene data show CDR1 as MNHEY and CDR2 as SVGAGI. CDR3 nucleotides: TGTGCCAGCAGTTCGGGACTGCACACCGGGGAGCTGTTTTTT. Amino acid sequence: CASSSGLHTGELFF.

The rearrangement links TRBV7-9 to TRBJ2-3, with D tentatively TRBD1 (5 bases). Germline CDR1 SEHNR, CDR2 FQNEAQ (reference sequence). V lost 0 bases to trimming and J lost 5 bases, with 9 bases between them. The CDR3 sequence is 14 residues long. CDR3 sequence: CASSLAQGKDTQYF. CDR3 bases: TGTGCCAGCAGCTTAGCTCAGGGAAAAGATACGCAGTATTTT.

Remarks on this clone: The sample carries other DNA sequences with the same CDR3. The V call is TRBV6-1, the J call TRBJ2-7; 8 bases are a match to TRBD1. The germline V gene has CDR1 MNHNS and CDR2 SASEGT. This CDR3 has 14 amino acids. The ends lost 4 bases at V and 1 base at J; junction bases unmatched: 3. The DNA for the CDR3 is TGTGCCAGCAGTGTAGGGACAGGATCCTACGAGCAGTACTTC. It specifies CASSVGTGSYEQYF.

The genes are TRBV2 and TRBJ2-7; possible D gene TRBD2, 5 bases. Germline CDR1 is SNHLY and CDR2 is FYNNEI. The CDR3 totals 14 residues. V lost 7 bases to trimming and J lost 0 bases, with 13 bases between them. The CDR3, as DNA: TGTGCCAGCACATCGAGAGGGCACTCCTACGAGCAGTACTTC. Translating gives CASTSRGHSYEQYF.

In DNA, the CDR3 is TGCGCCAGCAGCTCCCGGCTAGCGGACTACGAGCAGTACTTC. Its translation: CASSSRLADYEQYF. The V call is TRBV5-1, the J call TRBJ2-7; 7 positions agree with TRBD2. Germline values: CDR1 SGHRS, CDR2 YFSETQ. The CDR3 consists of 14 residues. V shed 3 bases and J 3 bases; nucleotides not matched to a gene: 6.

V and J are TRBV19 and TRBJ2-1, with D unclear. The V gene lost 2 bases and the J gene lost 6 bases, with 5 bases spanning the gap. The CDR3 totals 12 residues. Germline CDR1 and CDR2: LNHDA and SQIVND (reference sequence). CDR3 residues: CASSIKGNEQFF. Here the CDR3 DNA reads TGTGCCAGTAGTATAAAGGGCAATGAGCAGTTCTTC.

This chain connects TRBV7-2 to TRBJ1-2, with 7 bases aligning to TRBD1. The ends lost 4 bases at V and 4 bases at J; junction bases unmatched: 6. The germline V gene has CDR1 SGHTA and CDR2 FQGNSA. The CDR3 runs 14 residues. For the CDR3, the DNA is TGTGCCAGCAGCTCAGGGGGACAGTTCTATGGCTACACCTTC. As protein: CASSSGGQFYGYTF.

As for this clone: Other DNA sequences in the sample encode the same CDR3. This chain links TRBV9 with TRBJ1-1; D perhaps matches TRBD1 (5 bases). CDR1 and CDR2 (germline): SGDLS, YYNGEE. CDR3 length: 15 residues. V gave up 0 bases and J gave up 2 bases, with 11 bases separating them. CDR3 protein: CASSVGGAVNTEAFF. CDR3 DNA: TGTGCCAGCAGCGTAGGAGGGGCGGTAAACACTGAAGCTTTCTTT.

V and J are TRBV14 and TRBJ2-7; 7 bases are a match to TRBD1. The CDR3 covers 17 residues. Germline V lookup: CDR1 SGHDN, CDR2 FVKESK. V shed 3 bases, J shed 0 bases, and the junction held 11 bases outside the gene matches. The CDR3 sequence is CASSQGTRTGYSYEQYF. Written as DNA, the CDR3 is TGTGCCAGCAGCCAGGGGACCCGGACAGGATACTCCTACGAGCAGTACTTC.

V and J are TRBV28 and TRBJ1-4, with 7 bases lining up with TRBD1. Germline values: CDR1 MDHEN, CDR2 SYDVKM. CDR3 length equals 16 residues. J was trimmed by 0 bases and V by 4 bases; bases with no gene match: 5. The CDR3 nucleotides are TGTGCCAGCAGTTCTGCGGACAGGCCAACTAATGAAAAACTGTTTTTT. Its translation is CASSSADRPTNEKLFF.

Of note for this clone: The sample holds other DNA sequences that translate to the same CDR3. This rearrangement joins TRBV7-9 to TRBJ1-5; D is possibly TRBD1 (5 bases). The germline V gene encodes CDR1 SEHNR and CDR2 FQNEAQ (reference sequence). V dropped 0 bases and J dropped 0 bases, with 9 bases sitting between them. CDR3 length: 16 residues. The CDR3 region is CASSLAGTDSNQPQHF. In DNA, the CDR3 is TGTGCCAGCAGCTTAGCCGGGACGGATAGCAATCAGCCCCAGCATTTT. Based on the CDR3 plus reference TRBV7-9 and TRBJ1-5, the full variable domain is DTGVSQNPRHKITKRGQNVTFRCDPISEHNRLYWYRQTLGQGPEFLTYFQNEAQLEKSRLLSDRFSAERPKGSFSTLEIQRTEQGDSAMYLCASSLAGTDSNQPQHFGDGTRLSIL.

This chain links TRBV7-6 with TRBJ2-5; D uncertain. Germline V gene lookup returns CDR1 SGHVS and CDR2 FNYEAQ. Deletions cut 5 bases from V and 7 bases from J, with 11 bases between. The CDR3 totals 12 residues. CDR3 DNA: TGTGCCAGCAGCCCCCCGCGAGGGACCCAGTACTTC. This sequence encodes CASSPPRGTQYF.

The chain joins TRBV23-1 to TRBJ1-5, with TRBD1 identical over 8 bases. TRBV23-1 is recorded as an ORF, its role being uncertain. This CDR3 comprises 14 residues. Germline trimming cut 3 bases from V and 8 bases from J; bases unmatched to any gene: 6. CDR3 nucleotide sequence: TGCGCCAGCAGTCACCCAACGACAGGGGAGCCCCAGCATTTT. Its translation is CASSHPTTGEPQHF.

This clone is a singleton in its sample. The genes are TRBV5-1 and TRBJ2-5; 10 nucleotides align to TRBD2. The V gene's germline CDR1 is SGHRS and CDR2 YFSETQ. This CDR3 has 16 residues. J lost 1 base, V lost 4 bases, and 7 bases had no gene match. DNA for the CDR3: TGCGCCAGCAGCAGAAGAAGCGGGGGGGCCCAAGAGACCCAGTACTTC. Its translation: CASSRRSGGAQETQYF.